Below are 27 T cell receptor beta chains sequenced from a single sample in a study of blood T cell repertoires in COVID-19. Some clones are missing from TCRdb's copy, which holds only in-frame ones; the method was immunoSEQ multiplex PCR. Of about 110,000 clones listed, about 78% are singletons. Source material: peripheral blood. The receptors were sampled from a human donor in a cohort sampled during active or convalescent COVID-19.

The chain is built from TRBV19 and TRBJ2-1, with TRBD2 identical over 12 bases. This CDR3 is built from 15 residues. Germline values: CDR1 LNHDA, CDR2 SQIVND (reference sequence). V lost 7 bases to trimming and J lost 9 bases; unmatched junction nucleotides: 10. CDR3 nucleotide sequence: TGTGCCAGTAACTTCATGACTAGCGGGAGTAGTGAGCAGTTCTTC. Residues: CASNFMTSGSSEQFF.

The CDR3 protein is CASSPTGSGETGELFF. The CDR3 DNA sequence: TGTGCCAGCAGCCCGACAGGAAGCGGGGAGACCGGGGAGCTGTTTTTT. The chain links TRBV7-9 to TRBJ2-2; possible D gene TRBD2, 7 bases. The germline gives CDR1 SEHNR, CDR2 FQNEAQ (reference sequence). Trimming shortened V by 5 bases and J by 5 bases, and 18 bases separated the two germline ends. The CDR3 runs 16 residues.

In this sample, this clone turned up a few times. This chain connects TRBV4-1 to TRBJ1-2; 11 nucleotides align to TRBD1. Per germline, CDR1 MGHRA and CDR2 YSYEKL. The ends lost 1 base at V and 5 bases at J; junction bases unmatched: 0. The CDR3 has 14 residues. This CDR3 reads CASSQGDRGYGYTF. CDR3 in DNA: TGCGCCAGCAGCCAAGGGGACAGGGGGTATGGCTACACCTTC.

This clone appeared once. The CDR3 bases are TGTGCCAGCAGCCCTCGGCGGGAGGGCCTCTACGAGCAGTACTTC. Amino acid sequence: CASSPRREGLYEQYF. This chain links TRBV3-1 (or the pseudogene TRBV3-2) with TRBJ2-7, with 9 bases fitting TRBD2. The V gene's germline CDR1 is LGHDT and CDR2 YNNKEL (reference sequence). V shed 4 bases and J 3 bases; nucleotides not matched to a gene: 7. This CDR3 has 15 residues.

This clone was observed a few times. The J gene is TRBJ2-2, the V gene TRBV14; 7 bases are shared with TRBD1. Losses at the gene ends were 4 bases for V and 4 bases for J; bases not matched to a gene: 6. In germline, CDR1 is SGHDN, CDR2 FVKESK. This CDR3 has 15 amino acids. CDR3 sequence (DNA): TGTGCCAGCAGCCCCACCTACAGGGGCACCGGGGAGCTGTTTTTT. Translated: CASSPTYRGTGELFF.

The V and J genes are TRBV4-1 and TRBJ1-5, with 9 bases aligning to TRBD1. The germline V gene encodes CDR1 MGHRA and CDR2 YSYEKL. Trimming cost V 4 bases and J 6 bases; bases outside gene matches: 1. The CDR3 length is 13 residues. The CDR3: CASSPDRGQPQHF. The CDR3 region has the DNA TGCGCCAGCAGCCCGGACAGGGGTCAGCCCCAGCATTTT.

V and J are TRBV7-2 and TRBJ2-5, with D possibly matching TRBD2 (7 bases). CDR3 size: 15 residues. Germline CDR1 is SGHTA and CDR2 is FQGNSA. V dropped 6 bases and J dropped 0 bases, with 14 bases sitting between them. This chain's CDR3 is CASRGGRTDQETQYF. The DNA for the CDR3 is TGTGCCAGCAGGGGGGGGAGGACAGACCAAGAGACCCAGTACTTC.

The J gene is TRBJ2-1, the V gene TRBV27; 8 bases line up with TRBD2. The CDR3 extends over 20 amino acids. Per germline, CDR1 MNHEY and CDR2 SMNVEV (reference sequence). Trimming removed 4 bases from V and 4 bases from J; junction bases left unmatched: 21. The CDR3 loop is CASSYSGYRSQRENYNEQFF. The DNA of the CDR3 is TGTGCCAGCAGTTACTCGGGGTATAGGTCGCAGCGGGAGAATTACAATGAGCAGTTCTTC.

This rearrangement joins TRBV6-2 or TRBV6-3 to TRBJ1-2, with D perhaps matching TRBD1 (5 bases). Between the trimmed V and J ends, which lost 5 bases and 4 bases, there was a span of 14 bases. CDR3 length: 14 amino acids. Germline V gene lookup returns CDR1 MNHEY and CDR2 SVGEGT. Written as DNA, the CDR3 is TGTGCCAGCAGTCGGACACACAACAGCTATGGCTACACCTTC. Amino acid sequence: CASSRTHNSYGYTF.

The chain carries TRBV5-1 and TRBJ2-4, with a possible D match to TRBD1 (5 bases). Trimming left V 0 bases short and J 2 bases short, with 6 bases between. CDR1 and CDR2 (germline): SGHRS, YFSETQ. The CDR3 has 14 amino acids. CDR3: CASSLDRTKNIQYF. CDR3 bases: TGCGCCAGCAGCTTGGACAGGACCAAAAACATTCAGTACTTC.

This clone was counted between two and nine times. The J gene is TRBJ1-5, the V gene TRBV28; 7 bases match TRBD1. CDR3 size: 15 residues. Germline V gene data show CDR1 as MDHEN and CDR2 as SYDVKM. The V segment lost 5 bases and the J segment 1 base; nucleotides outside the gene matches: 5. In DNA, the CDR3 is TGTGCCAGCAGTGGAGGGGGCGAGAGCAATCAGCCCCAGCATTTT. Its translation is CASSGGGESNQPQHF.

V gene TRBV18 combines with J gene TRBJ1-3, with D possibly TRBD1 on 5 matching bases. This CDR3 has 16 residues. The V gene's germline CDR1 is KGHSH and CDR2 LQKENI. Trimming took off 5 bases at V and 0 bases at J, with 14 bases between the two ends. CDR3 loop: CASSSGYIISGNTIYF. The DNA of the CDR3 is TGTGCCAGCTCATCAGGGTATATCATCTCTGGAAACACCATATATTTT.

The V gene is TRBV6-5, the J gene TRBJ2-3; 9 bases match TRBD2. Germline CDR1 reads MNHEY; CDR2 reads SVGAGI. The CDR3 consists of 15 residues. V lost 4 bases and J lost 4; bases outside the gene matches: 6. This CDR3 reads CASSFGGGAPDTQYF. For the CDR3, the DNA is TGTGCCAGCAGTTTCGGCGGGGGGGCCCCAGATACGCAGTATTTT.

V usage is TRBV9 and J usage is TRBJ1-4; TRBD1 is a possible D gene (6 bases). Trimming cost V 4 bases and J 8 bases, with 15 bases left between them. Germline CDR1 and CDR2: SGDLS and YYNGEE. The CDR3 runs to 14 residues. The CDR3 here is CASSRSGGGEKLFF. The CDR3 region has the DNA TGTGCCAGCAGCCGAAGCGGGGGCGGGGAAAAACTGTTTTTT.

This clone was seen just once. CDR3 protein: CATLLREKLFF. The CDR3 DNA is TGTGCCACCCTGCTTCGGGAAAAACTGTTTTTT. V is TRBV19 and J is TRBJ1-4; D call uncertain. There are 11 residues in the CDR3. Trimming pared 10 bases from V and 8 bases from J, leaving 11 bases between. Germline-derived CDR1 and CDR2 are LNHDA and SQIVND (reference sequence).

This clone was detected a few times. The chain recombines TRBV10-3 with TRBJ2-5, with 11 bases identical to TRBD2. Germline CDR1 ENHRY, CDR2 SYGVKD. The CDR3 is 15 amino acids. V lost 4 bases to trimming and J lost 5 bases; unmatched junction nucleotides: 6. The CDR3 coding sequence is TGTGCCATCAGTGGACTAGCGGGACCTTTGGAGACCCAGTACTTC. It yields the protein CAISGLAGPLETQYF.

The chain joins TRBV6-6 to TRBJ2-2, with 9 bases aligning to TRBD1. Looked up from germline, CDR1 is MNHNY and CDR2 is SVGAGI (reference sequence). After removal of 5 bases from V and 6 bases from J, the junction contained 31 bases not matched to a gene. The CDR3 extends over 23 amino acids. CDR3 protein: CASSQIKTGGPGGGRRSSGELFF. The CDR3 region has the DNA TGTGCCAGCAGTCAAATCAAGACAGGGGGTCCAGGAGGTGGTAGACGATCCTCCGGGGAGCTGTTTTTT.

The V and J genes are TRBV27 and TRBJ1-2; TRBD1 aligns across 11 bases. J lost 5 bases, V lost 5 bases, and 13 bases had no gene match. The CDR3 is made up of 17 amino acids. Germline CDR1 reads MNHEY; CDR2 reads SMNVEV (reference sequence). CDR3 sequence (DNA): TGTGCCAGCAGTATCAGGACAGGGGGCGCGGGTTGGTATGGCTACACCTTC. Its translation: CASSIRTGGAGWYGYTF.

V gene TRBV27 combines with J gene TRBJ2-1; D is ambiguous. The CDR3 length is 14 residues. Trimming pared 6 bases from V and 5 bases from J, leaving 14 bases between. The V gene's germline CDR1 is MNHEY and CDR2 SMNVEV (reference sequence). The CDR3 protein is CASSSRYGHNEQFF. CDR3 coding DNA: TGTGCCAGCAGCTCAAGATACGGTCACAATGAGCAGTTCTTC.

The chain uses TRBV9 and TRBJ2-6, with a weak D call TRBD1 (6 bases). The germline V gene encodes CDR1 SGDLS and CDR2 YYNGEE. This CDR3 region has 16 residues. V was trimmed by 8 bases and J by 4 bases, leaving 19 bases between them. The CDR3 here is CASYGQNPKGANVLTF. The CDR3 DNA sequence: TGTGCCAGTTATGGACAGAACCCAAAGGGGGCCAACGTCCTGACTTTC.

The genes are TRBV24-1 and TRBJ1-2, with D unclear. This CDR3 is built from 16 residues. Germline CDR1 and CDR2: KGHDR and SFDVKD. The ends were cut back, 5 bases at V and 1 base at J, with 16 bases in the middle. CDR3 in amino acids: CATSGHRQAGNYGYTF. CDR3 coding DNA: TGTGCCACCAGTGGTCACCGTCAGGCTGGTAACTATGGCTACACCTTC.

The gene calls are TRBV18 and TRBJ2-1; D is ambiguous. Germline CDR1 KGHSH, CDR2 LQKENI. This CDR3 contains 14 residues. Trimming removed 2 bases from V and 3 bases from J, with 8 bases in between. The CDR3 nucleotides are TGTGCCAGCTCACCAGAGAACAGCTACAATGAGCAGTTCTTC. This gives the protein CASSPENSYNEQFF.

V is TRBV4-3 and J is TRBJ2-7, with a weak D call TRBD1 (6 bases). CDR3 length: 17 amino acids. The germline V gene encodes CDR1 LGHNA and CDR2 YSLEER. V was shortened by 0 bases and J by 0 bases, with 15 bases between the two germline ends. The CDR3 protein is CASSQEFGPRGSYEQYF. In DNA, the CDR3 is TGCGCCAGCAGCCAAGAATTTGGCCCCAGGGGCTCCTACGAGCAGTACTTC.

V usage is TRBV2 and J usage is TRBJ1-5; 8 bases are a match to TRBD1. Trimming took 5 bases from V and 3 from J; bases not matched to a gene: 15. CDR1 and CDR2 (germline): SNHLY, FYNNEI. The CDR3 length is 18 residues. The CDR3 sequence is CASSTGLPDRGLNQPQHF. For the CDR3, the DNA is TGTGCCAGCAGTACCGGACTACCTGACAGGGGCCTCAATCAGCCCCAGCATTTT.

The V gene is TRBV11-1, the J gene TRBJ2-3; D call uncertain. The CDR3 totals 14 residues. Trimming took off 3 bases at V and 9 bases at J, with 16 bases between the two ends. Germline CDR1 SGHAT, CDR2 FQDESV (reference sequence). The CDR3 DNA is TGTGCCAGCAGCTTGGGCGCCTCTTTCGGAACGCAGTATTTT. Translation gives CASSLGASFGTQYF. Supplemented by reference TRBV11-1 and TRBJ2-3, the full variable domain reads EAEVAQSPRYKITEKSQAVAFWCDPISGHATLYWYRQILGQGPELLVQFQDESVVDDSQLPKDRFSAERLKGVDSTLKIQPAELGDSAMYLCASSLGASFGTQYFGPGTRLTVL.

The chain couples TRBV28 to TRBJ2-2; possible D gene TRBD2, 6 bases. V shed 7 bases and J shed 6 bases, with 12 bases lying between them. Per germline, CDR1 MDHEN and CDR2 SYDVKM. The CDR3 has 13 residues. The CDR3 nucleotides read TGTGCCAGCAATTACGGGAGTGCCGGGGAGCTGTTTTTT. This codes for CASNYGSAGELFF.

In nucleotides, the CDR3 is TGTGCCAGCAGCTTATACAGGCAAACTAGCACAGATACGCAGTATTTT. Protein: CASSLYRQTSTDTQYF. This chain joins TRBV7-9 and TRBJ2-3, with a tentative D call TRBD1 (5 bases). Deletions cut 2 bases from V and 0 bases from J, with 12 bases between. CDR1 is SEHNR, CDR2 FQNEAQ, per germline (reference sequence). The CDR3 runs 16 residues.